The clone carrying this T cell receptor beta chain turned up a few times. The data were obtained in a study of breast tumors, draining lymph nodes, adjacent tissues. TCRdb redid the calling of the multiplex PCR reads with MiXCR, one entry per CDR3 protein. The table has fewer than 200,000 distinct CDR3 sequences, approximately 30% seen once. Samples came from axillary lymph nodes draining the breast cancer. The CDR3 contains 18 residues. Per the germline V gene, CDR1 is LGHDT and CDR2 is YNNKEL (reference sequence). V lost 6 bases, J lost 3 bases, and 24 bases lay in between. Sequencing input: axillary lymph node tissue. This sequence originates from a female donor with breast cancer. Some clones in this sample may be carry-over from other donors' samples. The chain uses TRBV3-1 and TRBJ2-1; perhaps TRBD2 as D (6 bases). This CDR3 reads CASSPMTGGPRHYNEQFF. The CDR3 bases are TGTGCCAGCAGTCCAATGACCGGGGGTCCTCGGCACTACAATGAGCAGTTCTTC.